A selection of T cell receptor beta chains follows, all from one sample in a study of PD-1 blockade in classical Hodgkin lymphoma. The table came from immunoSEQ multiplex PCR; TCRdb's copy has only in-frame clones and leaves some out. The repertoire holds just over 50,000 clones, with around 75% as singletons. Specimen: peripheral blood mononuclear cells (PBMCs), collected before the second cycle of nivolumab. These TCRs come from a human donor with classical Hodgkin lymphoma. CDR3s include the opening cysteine and the closing phenylalanine or tryptophan. Each record gives: clone size, V gene, J gene, CDR3 protein. The listing skips clone size in some rows; elsewhere it reads once, few, many or a size class.

NA	TRBV27	TRBJ1-4	CASSLMGAGEKLFF
NA	TRBV27	TRBJ2-3	CASSVRPSGSVSSTDTQYF
NA	TRBV11-2	TRBJ2-1	CASSLGAGGTYNEQFF
NA	TRBV19	TRBJ2-1	CASSRQGSGSYNEQFF
NA	TRBV6-6	TRBJ1-1	CASSYQIPGQYEAFF
NA	TRBV7-2	TRBJ2-5	CASSLTETQYF
few	TRBV30	TRBJ1-2	CAWRGQLVYGYTF
NA	TRBV30	TRBJ1-1	CAWMETGGAFF
NA	TRBV7-9	TRBJ1-5	CASSLGPYSNQPQHF
NA	TRBV6-5	TRBJ2-7	CASSTGTGGYEQYF
NA	TRBV27	TRBJ2-2	CASSPGLAGLGDTGELFF
NA	TRBV7-3	TRBJ2-3	CASSLRPSGSTDTQYF
NA	TRBV6-5	TRBJ2-3	CASSYSFFDTQYF
NA	TRBV12-5	TRBJ2-1	CASGQGEGSYNEQFF
few	TRBV6-1	TRBJ1-2	CASSVTGARFYTF
NA	TRBV7-3	TRBJ2-7	CASSLNRGASYEQYF
once	TRBV2	TRBJ2-6	CASRTTRGQGAPGANVLTF
few	TRBV9	TRBJ2-1	CASSVDRGGSSYNEQFF
NA	TRBV6-5	TRBJ2-7	CASSYGGGTYEQYF
once	TRBV29-1	TRBJ2-7	CSVGPRGKAYEQYF
NA	TRBV7-2	TRBJ2-1	CASSSRRNEQFF
NA	TRBV28	TRBJ2-2	CASSFPLGDSTIDTGELFF
few	TRBV29-1	TRBJ1-1	CSVQSLGTEAFF
NA	TRBV5-1	TRBJ1-3	CASSLGLGSSGNTIYF
few	TRBV5-1	TRBJ1-3	CASSLQSRAASSGNTIYF
NA	TRBV6-5	TRBJ2-6	CASSPLGANVLTF
NA	TRBV7-9	TRBJ1-1	CASSLGQGVSEAFF
NA	TRBV7-3	TRBJ1-1	CASSLDRAQGAFF
NA	TRBV10-3	TRBJ1-5	CAISESPGINQPQHF
NA	TRBV7-9	TRBJ2-1	CASSLGGQGSLGEQFF
few	TRBV30	TRBJ2-1	CAWGIAGGFSYNEQFF
NA	TRBV19	TRBJ2-1	CASSEASGSLYEQFF
NA	TRBV18	TRBJ1-3	CASSPPMGQGSGNTIYF
NA	TRBV27	TRBJ2-6	CASSLQGGRPGANVLTF
few	TRBV27	TRBJ2-1	CASRWTSGSWDEQFF
NA	TRBV7-3	TRBJ2-1	CASSPRTGSSYNEQFF
many	TRBV28	TRBJ2-7	CASSSPVDGEQYF
NA	TRBV19	TRBJ2-2	CASSTGQGGTGELFF
NA	TRBV7-3	TRBJ2-2	CASSSGQGNTGELFF
NA	TRBV29-1	TRBJ2-7	CSVEEVLAGVAYEQYF
few	TRBV5-1	TRBJ2-7	CASSLGPGQGTYEQYF
NA	TRBV6-5	TRBJ1-2	CASSLRRGLIGYGYTF
once	TRBV9	TRBJ2-1	CASSGAADEQFF